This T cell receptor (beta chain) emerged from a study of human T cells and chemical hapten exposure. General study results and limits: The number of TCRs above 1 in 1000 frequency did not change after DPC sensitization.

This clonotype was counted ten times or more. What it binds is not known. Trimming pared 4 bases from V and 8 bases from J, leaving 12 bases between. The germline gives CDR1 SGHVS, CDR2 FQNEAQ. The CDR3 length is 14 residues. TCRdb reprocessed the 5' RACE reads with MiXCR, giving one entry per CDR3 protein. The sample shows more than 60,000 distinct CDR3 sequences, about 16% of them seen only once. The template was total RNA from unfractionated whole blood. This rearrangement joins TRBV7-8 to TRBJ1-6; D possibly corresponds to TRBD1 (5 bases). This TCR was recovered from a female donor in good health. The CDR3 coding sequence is TGTGCCAGCAGCTCAGGGAATCCGGATTCACCCCTCCACTTT. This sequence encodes CASSSGNPDSPLHF.